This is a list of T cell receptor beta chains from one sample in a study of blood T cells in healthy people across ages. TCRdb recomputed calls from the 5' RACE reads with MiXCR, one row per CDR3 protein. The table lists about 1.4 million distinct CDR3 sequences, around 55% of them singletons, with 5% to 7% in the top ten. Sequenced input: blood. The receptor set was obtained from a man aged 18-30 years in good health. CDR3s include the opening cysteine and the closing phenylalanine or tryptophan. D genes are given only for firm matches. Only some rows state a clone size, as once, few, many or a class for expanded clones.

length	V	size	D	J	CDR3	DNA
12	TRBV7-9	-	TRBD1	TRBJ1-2	CASSDTGDGYTF	TGTGCCAGCAGTGATACAGGGGACGGCTACACCTTC
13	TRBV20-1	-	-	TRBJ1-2	CSGSANPNYGYTF	TGCAGTGGCAGCGCCAACCCTAACTATGGCTACACCTTC
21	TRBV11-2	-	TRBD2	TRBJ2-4	CASSHETLGERGVTAKNIQYF	TGTGCCAGCAGCCATGAGACTCTGGGGGAGCGGGGGGTGACGGCCAAAAACATTCAGTACTTC
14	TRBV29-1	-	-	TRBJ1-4	CSVEDRAGEEKLFF	TGCAGCGTTGAAGATAGGGCAGGGGAAGAAAAACTGTTTTTT
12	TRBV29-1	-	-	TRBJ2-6	CSGAVGANVLTF	TGCAGCGGGGCGGTTGGGGCCAACGTCCTGACTTTC
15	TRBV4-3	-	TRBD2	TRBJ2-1	CASSQDSGGDFEQFF	TGCGCCAGCAGCCAAGATTCGGGGGGGGACTTTGAGCAGTTCTTC
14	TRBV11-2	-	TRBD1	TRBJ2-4	CASSLLGQGYIQYF	TGTGCCAGCAGCTTATTGGGACAGGGGTACATTCAGTACTTC
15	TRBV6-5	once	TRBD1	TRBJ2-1	CASSYSLGQNHEQFF	TGTGCCAGCAGTTACTCCTTGGGACAGAACCATGAGCAGTTCTTC
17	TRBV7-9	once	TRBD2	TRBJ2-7	CASSRLAGGILTYEQYF	TGTGCCAGCAGCCGACTAGCGGGAGGAATCCTTACCTACGAGCAGTACTTC
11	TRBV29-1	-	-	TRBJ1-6	CSRVRNSPLHF	TGCAGCCGGGTCAGAAACTCACCCCTCCACTTT
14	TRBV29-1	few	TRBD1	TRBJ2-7	CSALTGLGNYEQYF	TGCAGCGCACTGACAGGGTTGGGCAACTACGAGCAGTACTTC
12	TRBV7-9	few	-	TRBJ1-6	CASSFNNSPLHF	TGTGCCAGCAGTTTTAATAATTCACCCCTCCACTTT
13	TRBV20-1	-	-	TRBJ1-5	CSAAGKTGQPQHF	TGCAGTGCTGCAGGGAAGACGGGTCAGCCCCAGCATTTT
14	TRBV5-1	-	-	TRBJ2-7	CASSNGLAAGEQYF	TGCGCCAGCAGCAATGGACTGGCGGCAGGCGAGCAGTACTTC
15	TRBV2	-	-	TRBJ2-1	CASSEGYQNTNEQFF	TGTGCCAGCAGTGAGGGTTACCAGAATACCAATGAGCAGTTCTTC
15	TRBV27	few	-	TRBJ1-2	CASSLEGVGDYGYTF	TGTGCCAGCAGTTTAGAAGGAGTGGGGGACTATGGCTACACCTTC
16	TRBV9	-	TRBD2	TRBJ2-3	CASSVFGGRAADTQYF	TGTGCCAGCAGCGTATTCGGAGGGAGGGCCGCGGATACGCAGTATTTT
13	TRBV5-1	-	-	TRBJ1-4	CASSPSAVEKLFF	TGCGCCAGCAGCCCAAGCGCTGTGGAAAAACTGTTTTTT
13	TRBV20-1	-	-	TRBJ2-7	CSARVGFSYEQYF	TGCAGTGCTAGAGTAGGTTTCTCCTACGAGCAGTACTTC
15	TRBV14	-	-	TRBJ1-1	CASSQDPGYGTEAFF	TGTGCCAGCAGCCAAGATCCCGGGTACGGCACTGAAGCTTTCTTT
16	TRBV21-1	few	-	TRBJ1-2	CASSKVIEGKGYGYTF	TGTGCCAGCAGCAAAGTCATCGAAGGGAAAGGTTATGGCTACACCTTC
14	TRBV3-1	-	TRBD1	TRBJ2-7	CASKVGTGSHEQYF	TGTGCCAGCAAGGTGGGGACAGGATCGCACGAGCAGTACTTC
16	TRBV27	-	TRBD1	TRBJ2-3	CASSSTGTGNTDTQYF	TGTGCCAGCAGTTCCACCGGGACAGGTAACACAGATACGCAGTATTTT
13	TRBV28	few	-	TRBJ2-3	CASTLGSTDTQYF	TGTGCCAGCACCCTCGGGAGTACGGATACGCAGTATTTT
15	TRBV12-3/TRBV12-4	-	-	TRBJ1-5	CASRSLGESNQPQHF	TGTGCCAGCAGGTCCTTGGGGGAGAGCAATCAGCCCCAGCATTTT
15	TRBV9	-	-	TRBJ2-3	CASSGEGRGASTQYF	TGTGCCAGCAGCGGTGAGGGCAGGGGAGCCAGTACGCAGTATTTT